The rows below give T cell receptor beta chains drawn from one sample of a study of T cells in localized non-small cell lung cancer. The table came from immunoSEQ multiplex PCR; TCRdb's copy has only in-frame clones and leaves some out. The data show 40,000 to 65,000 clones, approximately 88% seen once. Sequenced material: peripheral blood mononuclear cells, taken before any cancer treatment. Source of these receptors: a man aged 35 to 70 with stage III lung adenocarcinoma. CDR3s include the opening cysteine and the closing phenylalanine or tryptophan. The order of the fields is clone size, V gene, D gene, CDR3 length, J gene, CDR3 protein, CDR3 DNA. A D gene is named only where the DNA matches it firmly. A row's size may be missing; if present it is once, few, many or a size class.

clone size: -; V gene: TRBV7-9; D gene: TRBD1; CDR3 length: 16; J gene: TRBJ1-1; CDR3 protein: CASSLLQGIGDTEAFF; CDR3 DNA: TGTGCCAGCAGCTTGCTACAGGGGATAGGGGACACTGAAGCTTTCTTT
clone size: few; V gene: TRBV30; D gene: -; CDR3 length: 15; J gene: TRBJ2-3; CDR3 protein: CAWSVSRPGTDTQYF; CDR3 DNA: TGTGCCTGGAGTGTAAGTCGTCCAGGCACAGATACGCAGTATTTT
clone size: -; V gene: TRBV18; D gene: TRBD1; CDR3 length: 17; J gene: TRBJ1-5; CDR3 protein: CASSPVPGQGYNQPQHF; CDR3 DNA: TGTGCCAGCTCACCAGTTCCGGGACAGGGCTACAATCAGCCCCAGCATTTT
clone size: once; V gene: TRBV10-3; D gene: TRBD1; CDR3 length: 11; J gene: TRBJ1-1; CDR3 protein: CAASGTAEAFF; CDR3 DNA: TGTGCCGCTTCCGGGACAGCTGAAGCTTTCTTT
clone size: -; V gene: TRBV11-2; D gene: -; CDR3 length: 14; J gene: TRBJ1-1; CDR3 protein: CASSSGIGNTEAFF; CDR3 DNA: TGTGCCAGCAGCTCGGGGATTGGGAACACTGAAGCTTTCTTT
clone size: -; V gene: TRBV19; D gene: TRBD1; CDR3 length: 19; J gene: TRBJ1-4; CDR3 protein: CASSIPGQGSVRINEKLFF; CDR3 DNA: TGTGCCAGTAGTATCCCGGGACAGGGCTCGGTTCGGATCAATGAAAAACTGTTTTTT
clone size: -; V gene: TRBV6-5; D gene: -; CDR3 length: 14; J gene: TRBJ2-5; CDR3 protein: CASSSTGFQETQYF; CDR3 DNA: TGTGCCAGCAGTTCTACAGGATTTCAAGAGACCCAGTACTTC
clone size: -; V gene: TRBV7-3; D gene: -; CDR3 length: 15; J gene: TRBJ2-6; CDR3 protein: CASSLTGTGANVLTF; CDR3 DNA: TGTGCCAGCAGCTTAACGGGGACTGGGGCCAACGTCCTGACTTTC
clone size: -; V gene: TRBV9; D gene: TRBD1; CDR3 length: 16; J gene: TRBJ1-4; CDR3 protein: CASSLGTGATNEKLFF; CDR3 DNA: TGTGCCAGCAGCTTAGGGACAGGGGCAACTAATGAAAAACTGTTTTTT
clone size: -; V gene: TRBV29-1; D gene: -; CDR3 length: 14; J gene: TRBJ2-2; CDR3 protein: CSVEAPGLSGELFF; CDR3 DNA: TGCAGCGTTGAAGCCCCTGGACTCAGCGGGGAGCTGTTTTTT
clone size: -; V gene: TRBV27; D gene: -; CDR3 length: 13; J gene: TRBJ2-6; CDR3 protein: CASRGWGANVLTF; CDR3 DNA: TGTGCCAGCCGGGGCTGGGGGGCCAACGTCCTGACTTTC
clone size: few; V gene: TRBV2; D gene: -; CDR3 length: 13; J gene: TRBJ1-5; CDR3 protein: CASSSESNQPQHF; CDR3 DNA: TGTGCCAGCTCTTCGGAGAGCAATCAGCCCCAGCATTTT
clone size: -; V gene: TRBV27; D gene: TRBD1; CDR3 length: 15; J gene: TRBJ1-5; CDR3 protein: CASSWTGNSNQPQHF; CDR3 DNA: TGTGCCAGCAGTTGGACAGGAAATAGCAATCAGCCCCAGCATTTT
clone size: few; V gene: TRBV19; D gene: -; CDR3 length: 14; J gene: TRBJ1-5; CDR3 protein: CASTRQAPGQPQHF; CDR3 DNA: TGTGCCAGTACCCGGCAGGCTCCCGGGCAGCCCCAGCATTTT
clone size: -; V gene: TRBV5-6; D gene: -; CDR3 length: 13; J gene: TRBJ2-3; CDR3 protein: CASSLEGLDTQYF; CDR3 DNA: TGTGCCAGCAGCTTGGAGGGCTTGGATACGCAGTATTTT
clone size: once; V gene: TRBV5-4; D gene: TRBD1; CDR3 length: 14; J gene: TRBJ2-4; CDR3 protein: CASSLGTGMNIQYF; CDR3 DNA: TGTGCCAGCAGCCTCGGGACAGGGATGAACATTCAGTACTTC
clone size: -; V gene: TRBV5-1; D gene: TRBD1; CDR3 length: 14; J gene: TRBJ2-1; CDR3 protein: CASSLEGQDNEQFF; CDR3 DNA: TGCGCCAGCAGCTTGGAAGGACAGGACAATGAGCAGTTCTTC
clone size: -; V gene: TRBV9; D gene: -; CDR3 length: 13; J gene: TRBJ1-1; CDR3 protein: CASSVASNTEAFF; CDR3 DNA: TGTGCCAGCAGCGTAGCGAGTAACACTGAAGCTTTCTTT
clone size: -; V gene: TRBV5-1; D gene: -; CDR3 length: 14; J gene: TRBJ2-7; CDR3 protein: CASSIRRGANEQYF; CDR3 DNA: TGCGCCAGCTCAATTCGGAGAGGGGCGAACGAGCAGTACTTC
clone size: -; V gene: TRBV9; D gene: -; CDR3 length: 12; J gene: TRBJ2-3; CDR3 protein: CASSVGTDTQYF; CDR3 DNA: TGTGCCAGCAGCGTAGGCACAGATACGCAGTATTTT
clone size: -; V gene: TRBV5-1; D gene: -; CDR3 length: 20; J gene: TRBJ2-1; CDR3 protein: CASSLGAQGFFLSSYNEQFF; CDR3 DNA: TGCGCCAGCAGCTTAGGGGCACAGGGATTTTTCCTTAGCTCCTACAATGAGCAGTTCTTC
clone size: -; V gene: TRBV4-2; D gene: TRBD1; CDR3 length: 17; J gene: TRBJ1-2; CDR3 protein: CASSPLEGALRSSGYTF; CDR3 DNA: TGTGCCAGCAGCCCCCTAGAGGGGGCGTTAAGATCTTCTGGCTACACCTTC
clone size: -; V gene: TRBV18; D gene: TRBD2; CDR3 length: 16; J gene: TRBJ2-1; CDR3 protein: CASSPQTSGSSDEQFF; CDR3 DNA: TGTGCCAGCTCACCACAGACTAGCGGGAGTTCGGATGAGCAGTTCTTC
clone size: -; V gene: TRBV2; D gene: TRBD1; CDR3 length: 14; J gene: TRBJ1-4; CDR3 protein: CASSVGTVEEKLFF; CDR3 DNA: TGTGCCAGCAGTGTGGGGACAGTCGAGGAAAAACTGTTTTTT
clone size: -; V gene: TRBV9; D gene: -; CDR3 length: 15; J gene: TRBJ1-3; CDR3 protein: CASSVAQDPGNTIYF; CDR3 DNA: TGTGCCAGCAGCGTAGCTCAGGATCCAGGAAACACCATATATTTT
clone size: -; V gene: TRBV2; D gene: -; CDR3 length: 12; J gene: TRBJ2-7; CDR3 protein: CASRAVSYEQYF; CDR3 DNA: TGTGCCAGCAGGGCGGTTTCCTACGAGCAGTACTTC
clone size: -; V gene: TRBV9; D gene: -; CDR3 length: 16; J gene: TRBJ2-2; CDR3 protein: CASSVGGPLYTGELFF; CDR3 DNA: TGTGCCAGCAGCGTAGGGGGACCCTTATACACCGGGGAGCTGTTTTTT
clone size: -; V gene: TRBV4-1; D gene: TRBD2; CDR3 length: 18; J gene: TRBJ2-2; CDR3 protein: CASSQDLGLAGGSGELFF; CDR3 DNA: TGCGCCAGCAGCCAAGATCTGGGGCTAGCGGGAGGAAGCGGGGAGCTGTTTTTT
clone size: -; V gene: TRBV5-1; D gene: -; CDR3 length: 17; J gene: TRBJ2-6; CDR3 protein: CASSPDSQGSGANVLTF; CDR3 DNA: TGCGCCAGCAGCCCAGACTCACAGGGATCAGGGGCCAACGTCCTGACTTTC
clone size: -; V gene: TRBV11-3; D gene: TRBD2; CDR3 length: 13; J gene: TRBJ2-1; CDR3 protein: CASSPSGGGEQFF; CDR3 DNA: TGTGCCAGCAGCCCTTCTGGGGGGGGTGAGCAGTTCTTC
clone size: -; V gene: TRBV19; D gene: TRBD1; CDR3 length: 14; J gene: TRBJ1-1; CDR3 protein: CASSVDRGSPEAFF; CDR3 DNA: TGTGCCAGTAGCGTGGACAGGGGTAGTCCTGAAGCTTTCTTT
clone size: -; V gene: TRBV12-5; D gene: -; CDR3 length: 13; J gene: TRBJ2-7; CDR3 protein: CASGQGLTYEQYF; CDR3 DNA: TGTGCTAGTGGCCAGGGGTTGACCTACGAGCAGTACTTC
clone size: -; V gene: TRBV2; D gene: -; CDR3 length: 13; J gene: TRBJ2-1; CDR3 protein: CASKRAGENEQFF; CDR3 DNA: TGTGCCAGCAAGAGGGCCGGAGAGAATGAGCAGTTCTTC
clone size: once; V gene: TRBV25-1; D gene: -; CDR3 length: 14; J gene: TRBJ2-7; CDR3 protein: CASSDPGILNEQYF; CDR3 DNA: TGTGCCAGCAGTGATCCCGGAATACTCAACGAGCAGTACTTC
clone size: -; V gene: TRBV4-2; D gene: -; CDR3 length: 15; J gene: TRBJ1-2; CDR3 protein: CASSQASRGGDGYTF; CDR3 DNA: TGTGCCAGCAGCCAAGCCTCGCGAGGGGGGGACGGCTACACCTTC
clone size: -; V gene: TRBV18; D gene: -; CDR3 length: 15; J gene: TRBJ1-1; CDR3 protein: CASSTRQERNTEAFF; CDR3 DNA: TGTGCCAGCTCAACAAGACAGGAACGGAACACTGAAGCTTTCTTT
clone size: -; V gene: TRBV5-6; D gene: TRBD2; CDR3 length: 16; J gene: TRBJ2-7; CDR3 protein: CASSSSLGLLTYEQYF; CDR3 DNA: TGTGCCAGCAGCTCCTCACTGGGACTACTGACCTACGAGCAGTACTTC
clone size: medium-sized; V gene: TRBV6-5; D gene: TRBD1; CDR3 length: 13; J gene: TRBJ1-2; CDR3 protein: CASSYSQGEGYTF; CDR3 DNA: TGTGCCAGCAGTTACTCGCAGGGGGAAGGCTACACCTTC
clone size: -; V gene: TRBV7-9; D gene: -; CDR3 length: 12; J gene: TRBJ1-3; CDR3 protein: CASVRQGYTIYF; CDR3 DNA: TGTGCCAGCGTACGGCAGGGGTACACCATATATTTT
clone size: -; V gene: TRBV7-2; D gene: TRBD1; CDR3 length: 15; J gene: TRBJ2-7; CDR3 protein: CASSPGQGRNYEQYF; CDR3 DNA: TGTGCCAGCAGCCCCGGACAGGGGAGGAATTACGAGCAGTACTTC
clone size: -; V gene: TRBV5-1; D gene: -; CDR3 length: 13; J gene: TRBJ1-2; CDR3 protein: CASSLGGSSGYTF; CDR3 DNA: TGCGCCAGCAGCTTGGGGGGATCTAGTGGCTACACCTTC
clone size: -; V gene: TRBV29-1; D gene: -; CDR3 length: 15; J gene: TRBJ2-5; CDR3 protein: CSVEFRAGRQETQYF; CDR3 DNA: TGCAGCGTTGAGTTTAGGGCAGGGCGCCAAGAGACCCAGTACTTC
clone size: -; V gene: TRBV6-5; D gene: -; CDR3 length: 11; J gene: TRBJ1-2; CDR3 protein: CASSYNRGYTF; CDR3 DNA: TGTGCCAGCAGTTATAACCGGGGCTACACCTTC
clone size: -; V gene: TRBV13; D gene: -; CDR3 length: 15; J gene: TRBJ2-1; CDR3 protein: CASSSGLSSYNEQFF; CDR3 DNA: TGTGCCAGCAGCTCCGGGCTGAGCTCCTACAATGAGCAGTTCTTC
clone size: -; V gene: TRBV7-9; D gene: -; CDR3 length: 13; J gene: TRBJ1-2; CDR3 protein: CASSPGPNYGYTF; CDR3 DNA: TGTGCCAGCAGCCCGGGACCGAACTATGGCTACACCTTC
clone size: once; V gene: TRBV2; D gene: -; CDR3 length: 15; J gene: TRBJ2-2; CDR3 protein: CASSDWQPNTGELFF; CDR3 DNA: TGTGCCAGCAGTGATTGGCAGCCTAACACCGGGGAGCTGTTTTTT
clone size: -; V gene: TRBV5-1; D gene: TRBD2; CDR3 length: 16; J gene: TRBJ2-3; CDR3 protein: CASSLTGTSRADTQYF; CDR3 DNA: TGCGCCAGCAGCCTTACCGGGACTAGCCGGGCAGATACGCAGTATTTT
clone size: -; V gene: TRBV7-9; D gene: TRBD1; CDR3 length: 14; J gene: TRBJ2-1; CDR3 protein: CASSFTTGGNEQFF; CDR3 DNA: TGTGCCAGCAGCTTTACGACAGGGGGCAATGAGCAGTTCTTC
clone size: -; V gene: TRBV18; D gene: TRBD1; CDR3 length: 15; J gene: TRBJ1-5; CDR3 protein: CASSPTGGEWQPQHF; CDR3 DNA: TGTGCCAGCTCACCGACAGGGGGCGAGTGGCAGCCCCAGCATTTT
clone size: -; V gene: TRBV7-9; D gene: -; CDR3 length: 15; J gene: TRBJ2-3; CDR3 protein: CASSPGEQGTDTQYF; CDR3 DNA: TGTGCCAGCAGCCCAGGAGAGCAAGGCACAGATACGCAGTATTTT